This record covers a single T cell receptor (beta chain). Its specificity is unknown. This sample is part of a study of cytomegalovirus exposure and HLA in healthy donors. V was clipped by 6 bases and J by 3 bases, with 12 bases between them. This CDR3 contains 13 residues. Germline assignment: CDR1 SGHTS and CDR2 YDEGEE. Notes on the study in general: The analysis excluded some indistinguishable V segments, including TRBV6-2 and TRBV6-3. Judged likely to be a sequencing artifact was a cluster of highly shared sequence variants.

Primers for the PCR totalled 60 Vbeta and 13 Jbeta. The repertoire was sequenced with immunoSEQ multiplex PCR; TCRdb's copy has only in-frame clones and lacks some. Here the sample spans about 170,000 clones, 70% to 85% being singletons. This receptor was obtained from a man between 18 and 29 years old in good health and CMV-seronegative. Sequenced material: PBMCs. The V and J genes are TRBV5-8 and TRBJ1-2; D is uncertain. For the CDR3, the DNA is TGTGCCAGCACCCGCGGGGAGGACTATGGCTACACCTTC. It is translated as CASTRGEDYGYTF.